Following are 28 T cell receptor beta chains from one sample sequenced in a study of beta chain features in type 1 diabetes. For these receptors, no antigen is known. Reverse transcription of all isolated RNA meant that expressed TCRB transcripts were sequenced. The repertoire was sequenced with immunoSEQ multiplex PCR; TCRdb's copy has only in-frame clones and lacks some. The sample includes over 600,000 clones, around an eighth seen only once; the top ten take more than 0.095%. Findings and limits, study-wide: Moderately but significantly shorter TCRB CDR3s were found in Type 1 diabetes patients in all four CD4+ subsets.

The sample comprised naive CD4+ T cells from blood. The receptors shown here come from a man aged 25 to 45 with type 1 diabetes.

This clone was counted only a few times. The chain links TRBV18 to TRBJ1-5; no clear D gene. Trimming cost V 3 bases and J 3 bases, with 9 bases left between them. CDR3 length: 14 residues. From germline, CDR1 is KGHSH and CDR2 LQKENI. This CDR3 is CASSPTRSNQPQHF. CDR3 nucleotide sequence: TGTGCCAGCTCACCTACGAGGTCCAATCAGCCCCAGCATTTT. Looking up the rest from reference TRBV18 and TRBJ1-5 gives the full variable domain: NAGVMQNPRHLVRRRGQEARLRCSPMKGHSHVYWYRQLPEEGLKFMVYLQKENIIDESGMPKERFSAEFPKEGPSILRIQQVVRGDSAAYFCASSPTRSNQPQHFGDGTRLSIL.

This clone was recorded a few times. The genes are TRBV9 and TRBJ2-2; D may be TRBD2 (5 bases). Germline CDR1 and CDR2: SGDLS and YYNGEE. The length of the CDR3 is 16 residues. Trimming removed 0 bases at V and 4 bases at J, with 13 bases between. The CDR3 loop reads CASSVEGLISTGELFF. The DNA for the CDR3 is TGTGCCAGCAGCGTAGAAGGACTGATCTCCACCGGGGAGCTGTTTTTT.

The rearrangement links TRBV5-6 to TRBJ2-7, with 9 bases aligning to TRBD1. The length of the CDR3 is 14 residues. With V trimmed by 2 bases and J by 5 bases, 5 bases remained unmatched. CDR1 is SGHDT and CDR2 is YYEEEE in the germline V gene. CDR3 region: CASSFPGQGNEQYF. In nucleotides, the CDR3 is TGTGCCAGCAGCTTCCCGGGACAGGGAAACGAGCAGTACTTC. The full variable domain, rest sourced from reference TRBV5-6 and TRBJ2-7, is DAGVTQSPTHLIKTRGQQVTLRCSPKSGHDTVSWYQQALGQGPQFIFQYYEEEERQRGNFPDRFSGHQFPNYSSELNVNALLLGDSALYLCASSFPGQGNEQYFGPGTRLTVT.

This clone was counted between two and nine times. The chain uses TRBV19 and TRBJ2-1; weak D call: TRBD1 (5 bases). The germline V gene encodes CDR1 LNHDA and CDR2 SQIVND (reference sequence). V lost 4 bases and J lost 0, with 10 bases in between. The CDR3 sequence is 15 residues long. CDR3 bases: TGTGCCAGTAGTACTCGACAGAACTCCTACAATGAGCAGTTCTTC. Protein sequence: CASSTRQNSYNEQFF.

This clone has a handful of counts. The V and J genes are TRBV18 and TRBJ2-7, with 10 nucleotides matching TRBD2. The CDR3 is 14 residues long. V shed 2 bases, J shed 4 bases, and the junction held 2 bases outside the gene matches. The V gene's germline CDR1 is KGHSH and CDR2 LQKENI. CDR3 coding DNA: TGTGCCAGCTCACCAGAGCGGGGGGGATACGAGCAGTACTTC. It yields the protein CASSPERGGYEQYF. The full variable domain, in which reference TRBV18 and TRBJ2-7 provide the parts outside the CDR3, is NAGVMQNPRHLVRRRGQEARLRCSPMKGHSHVYWYRQLPEEGLKFMVYLQKENIIDESGMPKERFSAEFPKEGPSILRIQQVVRGDSAAYFCASSPERGGYEQYFGPGTRLTVT.

This clone was counted between two and nine times. The gene calls are TRBV11-3 and TRBJ2-1, with a tentative D call TRBD2 (7 bases). V was clipped by 5 bases and J by 0 bases, with 23 bases between them. The germline V gene has CDR1 SGHNT and CDR2 YENEEA. The CDR3 sequence is 19 residues long. CDR3 nucleotide sequence: TGTGCCAGCAGCCAAGGGGGGGTCCTGACATTTCTCTCCTACAATGAGCAGTTCTTC. Protein product: CASSQGGVLTFLSYNEQFF.

The chain is built from TRBV5-5 and TRBJ2-3; D gene ambiguous. Deletions cut 3 bases from V and 3 bases from J, with 5 bases between. CDR1 SGHKS and CDR2 YYEKEE come from the germline V gene (reference sequence). The CDR3 contains 12 residues. The CDR3 DNA reads as TGTGCCAGCAGCTCGACTACAGATACGCAGTATTTT. Amino acid sequence: CASSSTTDTQYF.

The V gene is TRBV5-1, the J gene TRBJ2-5; D is unresolved. This CDR3 contains 14 residues. The germline V and J ends were trimmed by 6 bases and 3 bases, with 15 bases remaining between them. Germline lookup yields CDR1 SGHRS and CDR2 YFSETQ. CDR3 sequence reads: CASNILGGKETQYF. CDR3 nucleotide sequence: TGCGCCAGCAACATTTTGGGTGGGAAAGAGACCCAGTACTTC.

In DNA, the CDR3 is TGCGCCAGCAGATTCCAGGACCGAGCGAACACCGGGGAGCTGTTTTTT. This codes for CASRFQDRANTGELFF. The rearrangement joins TRBV4-1 to TRBJ2-2; D is uncertain. Per the germline V gene, CDR1 is MGHRA and CDR2 is YSYEKL. There are 16 residues in the CDR3. V lost 6 bases to trimming and J lost 0 bases, with 14 bases between them.

V and J are TRBV6-5 and TRBJ2-7; D is possibly TRBD2 (5 bases). Looked up from germline, CDR1 is MNHEY and CDR2 is SVGAGI. The CDR3 loop spans 11 amino acids. V lost 8 bases, J lost 3 bases, and 8 bases lay in between. CDR3 amino acids: CASRRDYEQYF. The CDR3, as DNA: TGTGCCAGCCGACGGGACTACGAGCAGTACTTC.

Turning to this clone: At one of its ends the junction is not consistent with the germline gene, which may arise from a read error. The CDR3 nucleotides read TGTGCCAGCAGTTCCTCTCAGGGGCGAGAGGCCCAGTACTTC. Protein product: CASSSSQGREAQYF. The chain is built from TRBV9 and TRBJ2-5, with a weak D call TRBD1 (6 bases). Germline CDR1 SGDLS, CDR2 YYNGEE. The CDR3 sequence is 14 residues long.

The sample holds a few counts of this clone. The rearrangement links TRBV6-6 to TRBJ2-3; TRBD1 is a possible D gene (5 bases). CDR3 length: 14 amino acids. The V and J ends lost 7 bases and 2 bases respectively, with 13 bases between them. Germline V gene data show CDR1 as MNHNY and CDR2 as SVGAGI (reference sequence). CDR3 sequence (DNA): TGTGCCAGCACCTTTGGGGCGGACACAGATACGCAGTATTTT. Protein: CASTFGADTDTQYF.

This clone was counted a single time. The V and J genes are TRBV4-2 and TRBJ1-1; TRBD1 agrees at 8 bases. Trimming removed 0 bases from V and 4 bases from J; junction bases left unmatched: 10. The CDR3 sequence is 17 residues long. Germline loops: CDR1 LGHNA, CDR2 YNFKEQ. The CDR3 DNA reads as TGTGCCAGCAGCCAAGATCTAGGGACAGGAAGGCCCACTGAAGCTTTCTTT. Translating gives CASSQDLGTGRPTEAFF.

This clone has more than one count but fewer than ten. Other DNA sequences from this sample encode an identical CDR3 as well. This chain uses TRBV6-5 with TRBJ2-3; 7 nucleotides line up with TRBD1. Unmatched junction bases numbered 8, after V lost 3 bases and J lost 5 bases. There are 15 residues in the CDR3. In germline, CDR1 is MNHEY, CDR2 SVGAGI. The CDR3 loop reads CASSYRDRARDTQYF. Here the CDR3 DNA reads TGTGCCAGCAGTTATAGAGACAGGGCCAGAGATACGCAGTATTTT.

The chain combines TRBV25-1 with TRBJ2-1; D perhaps matches TRBD1 (6 bases). The germline gives CDR1 MGHDK, CDR2 SYGVNS. The CDR3 spans 16 residues. Deletions cut 4 bases from V and 7 bases from J, with 20 bases between. The CDR3 loop reads CASSALEGEIRNEQFF. The CDR3 bases are TGTGCCAGCAGTGCCCTCGAGGGGGAAATTCGGAATGAGCAGTTCTTC. Using reference TRBV25-1 and TRBJ2-1 for the parts outside the CDR3, the full variable domain is EADIYQTPRYLVIGTGKKITLECSQTMGHDKMYWYQQDPGMELHLIHYSYGVNSTEKGDLSSESTVSRIRTEHFPLTLESARPSHTSQYLCASSALEGEIRNEQFFGPGTRLTVL.

Only a few counts were recorded for this clone. CDR3 protein: CASSVGRTGGSHYGYTF. Here the CDR3 DNA reads TGTGCCAGCAGCGTAGGAAGGACAGGGGGCTCCCACTATGGCTACACCTTC. The chain combines TRBV9 with TRBJ1-2; 11 nucleotides line up with TRBD1. Unmatched junction bases numbered 7, after V lost 0 bases and J lost 3 bases. Germline CDR1 reads SGDLS; CDR2 reads YYNGEE. The CDR3 covers 17 residues.

This clone came up a few times. The genes are TRBV11-2 and TRBJ1-2, with a weak D call TRBD1 (5 bases). Germline lookup yields CDR1 SGHAT and CDR2 FQNNGV. There are 15 residues in the CDR3. Trimming took off 3 bases at V and 0 bases at J, with 11 bases between the two ends. CDR3 sequence reads: CASSFRRAPNYGYTF. The CDR3 DNA is TGTGCCAGCAGCTTCCGCAGGGCCCCTAACTATGGCTACACCTTC.

The chain links TRBV30 to TRBJ2-1, with D unresolved. This CDR3 is built from 14 residues. V lost 3 bases and J 5 bases, leaving 14 bases between the germline ends. Germline lookup yields CDR1 GTSNPN and CDR2 SVGIG (reference sequence). In DNA, the CDR3 is TGTGCCTGGAGCCCGGGCTCCACCGACAATGAGCAGTTCTTC. It is translated as CAWSPGSTDNEQFF. Variable domain in full (rest from reference TRBV30 and TRBJ2-1): SQTIHQWPATLVQPVGSPLSLECTVEGTSNPNLYWYRQAAGRGLQLLFYSVGIGQISSEVPQNLSASRPQDRQFILSSKKLLLSDSGFYLCAWSPGSTDNEQFFGPGTRLTVL.

This clone appeared a few times. The rearrangement joins TRBV6-5 to TRBJ1-1; D call uncertain. V shed 10 bases and J shed 6 bases, with 12 bases lying between them. CDR3 length: 11 amino acids. Germline V gives CDR1 MNHEY, CDR2 SVGAGI. CDR3 nucleotide sequence: TGTGCCAAGCCCCCGCGGGCTGAAGCTTTCTTT. As protein: CAKPPRAEAFF.

The chain uses TRBV7-6 and TRBJ2-1; the D is unclear. Trimming left V 1 base short and J 3 bases short, with 7 bases between. This CDR3 has 14 residues. Germline CDR1 SGHVS, CDR2 FNYEAQ. In DNA form, the CDR3 reads TGTGCCAGCAGCTTAGAAGGACGCTACAATGAGCAGTTCTTC. It is translated as CASSLEGRYNEQFF.

In DNA, the CDR3 is TGTGCCAGTAGCCCCCGGGGGGGCGCCTCTGGGGCCAACGTCCTGACTTTC. Translation: CASSPRGGASGANVLTF. The chain has TRBV19 and TRBJ2-6; TRBD2 aligns across 8 bases. This CDR3 is 17 amino acids long. Trimming at V came to 6 bases and at J to 0 bases, leaving 7 bases not matched to a gene. CDR1 and CDR2 from the germline V gene are LNHDA and SQIVND (reference sequence).

The sample holds a few counts of this clone. This chain uses TRBV7-9 with TRBJ1-4; TRBD1 matches 8 bases. Per germline, CDR1 SEHNR and CDR2 FQNEAQ (reference sequence). V trimming: 5 bases; J trimming: 8 bases; junction bases outside the gene matches: 7. The CDR3 loop spans 14 amino acids. The CDR3 region has the DNA TGTGCCAGCAGCATCAGACAGGGGCGGGAAAAACTGTTTTTT. Residues: CASSIRQGREKLFF.

The table lists this clone with a few counts. This CDR3 is also generated by other DNA sequences in the sample. The chain has TRBV9 and TRBJ2-3; D is ambiguous. Germline V gene sequence: CDR1 SGDLS, CDR2 YYNGEE. Trimming took off 0 bases at V and 1 base at J, with 6 bases between the two ends. This CDR3 is 14 amino acids long. The CDR3: CASSVAPGTDTQYF. The CDR3 bases are TGTGCCAGCAGCGTAGCCCCGGGCACAGATACGCAGTATTTT.

This rearrangement joins TRBV19 to TRBJ2-3, with D tentatively TRBD1 (5 bases). The V gene lost 1 base and the J gene lost 5 bases, with 16 bases spanning the gap. Germline assignment: CDR1 LNHDA and CDR2 SQIVND (reference sequence). The CDR3 covers 16 residues. The DNA of the CDR3 is TGTGCCAGTAGTATAGGCGGACACCACTGGGAAGATACGCAGTATTTT. It specifies CASSIGGHHWEDTQYF.

The chain combines TRBV5-1 with TRBJ2-3; D is possibly TRBD1 (5 bases). CDR1 is SGHRS, CDR2 YFSETQ, per germline. Trimming took 2 bases from V and 6 from J, leaving 16 bases between them. CDR3 size: 15 residues. The CDR3 DNA is TGCGCCAGCAGCTTCAAAGACAGCGACTCCGATACGCAGTATTTT. Protein sequence: CASSFKDSDSDTQYF.

This chain connects TRBV7-2 to TRBJ2-3, with 8 positions matching TRBD2. The J segment lost 2 bases and the V segment lost 5 bases, leaving 6 bases of the junction unmatched. The CDR3 spans 15 residues. Germline V gene sequence: CDR1 SGHTA, CDR2 FQGNSA. The CDR3: CASSNGGDYTDTQYF. The CDR3, as DNA: TGTGCCAGCAGCAACGGGGGGGACTACACAGATACGCAGTATTTT.

This clone was seen a handful of times. This chain uses TRBV7-9 with TRBJ1-2, with a weak D call TRBD1 (6 bases). This CDR3 contains 14 residues. Trimming pared 5 bases from V and 2 bases from J, leaving 12 bases between. Germline V gives CDR1 SEHNR, CDR2 FQNEAQ (reference sequence). The CDR3 protein is CASSAWDTNYGYTF. CDR3 DNA: TGTGCCAGCAGCGCCTGGGACACCAACTATGGCTACACCTTC.

Comment on this clone: The sample holds other DNA sequences that translate to the same CDR3. This chain connects TRBV5-1 to TRBJ2-5, with 7 positions matching TRBD1. V shed 0 bases and J 2 bases; nucleotides not matched to a gene: 1. The CDR3 is 14 amino acids. Germline V gives CDR1 SGHRS, CDR2 YFSETQ. The CDR3 sequence is CASSLGDSQETQYF. Written as DNA, the CDR3 is TGCGCCAGCAGCTTGGGGGACAGTCAAGAGACCCAGTACTTC.